These T cell receptor beta chains were read from a single sample in a study of blood T cell repertoires in COVID-19. The table came from immunoSEQ multiplex PCR; TCRdb's copy has only in-frame clones and leaves some out. The table lists around 200,000 clones, 86% of them singletons. The source material was peripheral blood. The source is a man between 65 and 85 years old with active or convalescent COVID-19. The CDR3 runs from the conserved cysteine through the conserved F or W. A D gene is named only where the DNA matches it firmly. Expanded clones are given a class, and other clones once, few, many or no size at all.

v_call	j_call	d_call	clone_size	cdr3_aa	cdr3_nt
TRBV19	TRBJ1-4	TRBD1	-	CASNTRRGRFEKLFF	TGTGCCAGCAACACACGCAGGGGGAGGTTTGAAAAACTGTTTTTT
TRBV30	TRBJ2-5	-	-	CAWTIHPPPYETQYF	TGTGCCTGGACCATCCACCCCCCTCCCTATGAGACCCAGTACTTC
TRBV9	TRBJ2-1	-	-	CASSARKGGGLNEQFF	TGTGCCAGCAGCGCCCGTAAGGGGGGAGGGTTAAATGAGCAGTTCTTC
TRBV6-5	TRBJ1-2	-	-	CASRRDINYGYTF	TGTGCCAGCAGGCGAGACATTAACTATGGCTACACCTTC
TRBV28	TRBJ1-5	-	few	CASSTIQQNQPQHF	TGTGCCAGCAGTACGATACAGCAAAATCAGCCCCAGCATTTT
TRBV6-5	TRBJ2-7	TRBD1	-	CASSRSGTGVYEQYF	TGTGCCAGCAGTCGCTCCGGGACAGGGGTTTACGAGCAGTACTTC
TRBV27	TRBJ2-3	-	-	CASSSGVSTDTQYF	TGTGCCAGTTCATCGGGGGTGAGCACGGATACGCAGTATTTT
TRBV28	TRBJ1-3	-	-	CASRGTGFPAGNTIYF	TGTGCCAGCAGGGGAACAGGGTTTCCGGCTGGAAACACCATATATTTT
TRBV18	TRBJ1-2	-	few	CASSFGTPNYGYTF	TGTGCCAGCTCATTTGGGACACCTAACTATGGCTACACCTTC
TRBV5-1	TRBJ2-7	TRBD1	-	CASSLGQGDGEQYF	TGCGCCAGCAGCTTGGGACAGGGAGATGGCGAGCAGTACTTC
TRBV5-1	TRBJ2-7	TRBD2	-	CASSLETSGSSWYF	TGCGCCAGCAGCTTGGAGACTAGCGGGAGCTCCTGGTACTTC
TRBV19	TRBJ1-2	-	-	CASSILAGTYGYTF	TGTGCCAGTAGTATACTGGCGGGAACTTATGGCTACACCTTC
TRBV27	TRBJ1-5	TRBD1	-	CASSLLGQGHQPQHF	TGTGCCAGCAGTTTACTGGGACAGGGACATCAGCCCCAGCATTTT
TRBV9	TRBJ2-3	-	-	CASSVALVGNTQYF	TGTGCCAGCAGCGTAGCTCTAGTTGGCAATACGCAGTATTTT
TRBV5-1	TRBJ2-1	TRBD2	-	CASSLGGSGRLNEQFF	TGCGCCAGCAGCTTGGGGGGTAGCGGGAGATTGAATGAGCAGTTCTTC
TRBV9	TRBJ1-4	-	once	CASSPFGRSTNEKLFF	TGTGCCAGCAGCCCCTTTGGGAGATCAACTAATGAAAAACTGTTTTTT
TRBV7-9	TRBJ2-7	TRBD2	-	CASSLKSSGRVHEQYF	TGTGCCAGCAGCTTGAAGAGTAGCGGGAGGGTCCACGAGCAGTACTTC
TRBV7-8	TRBJ2-1	TRBD1	-	CASSWDSYNEQFF	TGTGCCAGCAGCTGGGACAGCTACAATGAGCAGTTCTTC
TRBV6-5	TRBJ1-6	-	-	CASSYEAKISPLHF	TGTGCCAGCAGTTACGAGGCGAAAATTTCACCCCTCCACTTT
TRBV6-5	TRBJ2-1	-	-	CASRPQGRLYNEQFF	TGTGCCAGCAGGCCTCAGGGGCGACTCTACAATGAGCAGTTCTTC
TRBV14	TRBJ1-2	-	-	CASSQAWGGELSANYGYTF	TGTGCCAGCAGCCAAGCCTGGGGTGGGGAGTTGTCTGCCAACTATGGCTACACCTTC
TRBV6-6	TRBJ1-2	-	few	CASSYPQGQGYTF	TGTGCCAGCAGTTACCCCCAGGGGCAGGGCTACACCTTC
TRBV12-3/TRBV12-4	TRBJ1-1	-	-	CASSPPVVTEAFF	TGTGCCAGCAGCCCGCCGGTGGTTACTGAAGCTTTCTTT
TRBV18	TRBJ1-4	-	-	CASSHRDTATNEKLFF	TGTGCCAGCTCACACAGGGATACAGCAACTAATGAAAAACTGTTTTTT
TRBV27	TRBJ2-7	TRBD2	-	CASSLSGGGYEQYF	TGTGCCAGCAGCCTAAGCGGGGGAGGGTACGAGCAGTACTTC
TRBV18	TRBJ1-5	TRBD1	-	CASSLTRTGLSQPQHF	TGTGCCAGCTCACTGACTAGGACAGGGTTGAGTCAGCCCCAGCATTTT
TRBV6-2/TRBV6-3	TRBJ2-3	TRBD2	-	CASSNLAGPSTDTQYF	TGTGCCAGCAGCAACCTAGCGGGGCCTAGCACAGATACGCAGTATTTT
TRBV2	TRBJ2-5	-	-	CASSERRGQETQYF	TGTGCCAGCAGTGAAAGGCGAGGCCAAGAGACCCAGTACTTC
TRBV7-2	TRBJ2-1	-	-	CASQQGPSYNEQFF	TGTGCCAGCCAGCAGGGGCCCTCCTACAATGAGCAGTTCTTC
TRBV5-1	TRBJ2-3	-	-	CASSPLSSRGTDTQYF	TGCGCCAGCAGCCCTCTCTCATCGAGGGGCACAGATACGCAGTATTTT
TRBV6-2/TRBV6-3	TRBJ1-4	TRBD1	-	CASSKTGIEKLFF	TGTGCCAGCAGCAAGACAGGGATTGAAAAACTGTTTTTT
TRBV7-2	TRBJ1-4	TRBD1	-	CASSGQTGVGEKLFF	TGTGCCAGCAGCGGCCAGACAGGGGTGGGGGAAAAACTGTTTTTT
TRBV15	TRBJ1-4	-	-	CATRNTPATNEKLFF	TGTGCCACCAGAAATACACCTGCAACTAATGAAAAACTGTTTTTT
TRBV4-3	TRBJ1-5	-	-	CASSQDVTGSQPQHF	TGCGCCAGCAGCCAAGATGTAACAGGGAGTCAGCCCCAGCATTTT
TRBV7-2	TRBJ2-6	-	-	CASGLRGTGANVLTF	TGTGCCAGCGGGCTCCGGGGTACCGGGGCCAACGTCCTGACTTTC
TRBV6-2/TRBV6-3	TRBJ2-2	TRBD2	once	CASSDPVSGRADGELFF	TGTGCCAGCAGCGACCCTGTGAGTGGGAGGGCTGACGGGGAGCTGTTTTTT
TRBV18	TRBJ1-2	-	-	CASSPQEYFHGYTF	TGTGCCAGCTCACCACAGGAGTACTTCCATGGCTACACCTTC
TRBV6-2/TRBV6-3	TRBJ2-1	TRBD2	-	CASSYWPSGFDEQFF	TGTGCCAGCAGTTATTGGCCTAGCGGCTTCGATGAGCAGTTCTTC
TRBV6-2/TRBV6-3	TRBJ1-1	TRBD1	-	CASSTLRTGGAWTEAFF	TGTGCCAGCAGTACCCTGAGGACAGGGGGCGCCTGGACTGAAGCTTTCTTT
TRBV5-4	TRBJ1-1	-	-	CASSLERNTEAFF	TGTGCCAGCAGCTTGGAGAGAAACACTGAAGCTTTCTTT
TRBV20-1	TRBJ1-2	-	few	CSARTNGYTF	TGCAGTGCCCGCACTAATGGCTACACCTTC
TRBV7-2	TRBJ2-1	TRBD1	-	CASSRTGRLSYNEQFF	TGTGCCAGCAGCCGGACAGGGCGTCTCTCCTACAATGAGCAGTTCTTC
TRBV5-5	TRBJ1-2	-	-	CASSPDGLHYGYTF	TGTGCCAGCAGCCCTGATGGACTACACTATGGCTACACCTTC
TRBV6-5	TRBJ1-1	-	-	CASRGDGKASTEAFF	TGTGCCAGCAGGGGAGACGGAAAAGCTAGCACTGAAGCTTTCTTT
TRBV28	TRBJ1-1	-	-	CASSLGHSGTEAFF	TGTGCCAGCAGTTTAGGGCATTCCGGCACTGAAGCTTTCTTT
TRBV7-2	TRBJ2-5	-	once	CASSLERTEETQYF	TGTGCCAGCAGCTTAGAGCGGACAGAAGAGACCCAGTACTTC
TRBV5-8	TRBJ1-1	-	-	CASRERQPNTEAFF	TGTGCCAGCAGAGAGAGACAGCCGAACACTGAAGCTTTCTTT
TRBV7-9	TRBJ2-5	-	-	CASRLKGGARQETQYF	TGTGCCAGCAGACTCAAAGGGGGGGCTCGCCAAGAGACCCAGTACTTC
TRBV7-6	TRBJ1-1	-	-	CASSLQGSLDTEAFF	TGTGCCAGCAGCTTACAGGGCTCACTTGACACTGAAGCTTTCTTT
TRBV28	TRBJ1-4	-	-	CASSDQTVNEKLFF	TGTGCCAGCAGCGACCAGACAGTTAATGAAAAACTGTTTTTT
TRBV18	TRBJ2-5	TRBD1	-	CASSPKTGGETQYF	TGTGCCAGCTCACCCAAGACAGGGGGTGAGACCCAGTACTTC
TRBV5-4	TRBJ2-1	-	-	CASSLAPSVPREQFF	TGTGCCAGCAGCTTGGCCCCGTCCGTCCCCAGGGAGCAGTTCTTC
TRBV18	TRBJ2-5	TRBD1	-	CASSPLSTQGARQTQYF	TGTGCCAGCTCACCACTCTCAACACAGGGGGCTCGGCAGACCCAGTACTTC
TRBV24-1	TRBJ2-2	-	-	CATKEQANTGELFF	TGTGCCACCAAGGAACAGGCCAACACCGGGGAGCTGTTTTTT
TRBV14	TRBJ1-3	-	-	CASSRGRGGNTIYF	TGTGCCAGCAGCCGCGGCAGGGGAGGAAACACCATATATTTT